Below, 27 T cell receptor beta chains from the same sample are listed, as sequenced in a study of T cell responses to AZD1222 COVID-19 vaccine. Produced via immunoSEQ multiplex PCR; TCRdb's table is partial and in-frame only. The table shows tens of thousands of clones, with around 91% occurring only once. The sample consisted of peripheral blood, taken on day 0 of MenACWY control vaccination. These receptors were obtained from an adult in good health.

The V call is TRBV24-1, the J call TRBJ1-5; D gene uncertain. This CDR3 contains 13 residues. CDR1 is KGHDR and CDR2 is SFDVKD in the germline V gene. V was cut by 5 bases and J by 4 bases, with 8 bases left in between. The CDR3 nucleotides read TGTGCCACCAGTGGAGTGGGTAATCAGCCCCAGCATTTT. Residues: CATSGVGNQPQHF.

A remark on this clone: This sample also contains other DNA sequences that code for the same CDR3. The chain has TRBV10-3 and TRBJ1-6; no firm D call. Looked up from germline, CDR1 is ENHRY and CDR2 is SYGVKD. This CDR3 comprises 14 residues. Deletions cut 0 bases from V and 7 bases from J, with 7 bases between. The CDR3 sequence: CAISESGSNSPLHF. In DNA form, the CDR3 reads TGTGCCATCAGTGAGTCGGGATCGAATTCACCCCTCCACTTT.

The chain joins TRBV7-9 to TRBJ2-5; no reliable D call. Germline V gives CDR1 SEHNR, CDR2 FQNEAQ (reference sequence). This CDR3 has 13 residues. V was trimmed by 4 bases and J by 4 bases, leaving 10 bases between them. CDR3 nucleotides: TGTGCCAGCAGCTATCCCCCCTCAGAGACCCAGTACTTC. Its translation: CASSYPPSETQYF.

V usage is TRBV10-2 and J usage is TRBJ1-5; no clear D gene. The CDR3 is made up of 14 amino acids. Deletions cut 2 bases from V and 3 bases from J, with 8 bases between. Germline-derived CDR1 and CDR2 are WSHSY and SAAADI. The CDR3 sequence: CASSEGLANQPQHF. CDR3 in DNA: TGCGCCAGCAGTGAGGGCTTAGCCAATCAGCCCCAGCATTTT.

This rearrangement joins TRBV6-5 to TRBJ2-7, with D unclear. This CDR3 is 11 amino acids long. Germline V CDR1 and CDR2: MNHEY, SVGAGI. V shed 6 bases and J shed 1 base, with 4 bases lying between them. CDR3 nucleotide sequence: TGTGCCAGCAGCCAATCCTACGAGCAGTACTTC. Amino acids: CASSQSYEQYF.

The chain is built from TRBV29-1 and TRBJ1-4; the D is unclear. Germline-derived CDR1 and CDR2 are SQVTM and ANQGSEA. The CDR3 is 13 residues long. V was pared by 4 bases and J by 0 bases, with 6 bases between. The CDR3 nucleotides are TGCAGCGTTGGGGAACCAACTAATGAAAAACTGTTTTTT. Protein product: CSVGEPTNEKLFF.

The chain recombines TRBV6-5 with TRBJ1-3; D is perhaps TRBD1 (5 bases). V dropped 5 bases and J dropped 2 bases, with 13 bases sitting between them. CDR1 and CDR2 from the germline V gene are MNHEY and SVGAGI. CDR3 size: 15 residues. CDR3: CASSLARDAGNTIYF. The CDR3, as DNA: TGTGCCAGCAGTCTGGCCCGGGACGCTGGAAACACCATATATTTT.

This chain links TRBV6-5 with TRBJ2-7; D is unclear. The CDR3 extends over 14 amino acids. Deletions cut 7 bases from V and 2 bases from J, with 15 bases between. Germline V gene lookup returns CDR1 MNHEY and CDR2 SVGAGI. CDR3 sequence (DNA): TGTGCCAGCAAAAAGGAACTTTTGGCCTACGAGCAGTACTTC. Translated: CASKKELLAYEQYF.

This rearrangement joins TRBV28 to TRBJ2-7; tentatively, D is TRBD1 (6 bases). The CDR3 contains 14 residues. CDR1 MDHEN and CDR2 SYDVKM come from the germline V gene. Trimming left V 5 bases short and J 1 base short, with 12 bases between. In DNA, the CDR3 is TGTGCCAGCAGTGCCCACAGGGTATCCTACGAGCAGTACTTC. Its translation is CASSAHRVSYEQYF.

V usage is TRBV10-1 and J usage is TRBJ1-2; perhaps TRBD1 as D (5 bases). The ends were cut back, 2 bases at V and 6 bases at J, with 22 bases in the middle. Germline CDR1 and CDR2: WNHNN and SYGVQD (reference sequence). The CDR3 consists of 17 residues. CDR3 sequence (DNA): TGCGCCAGCAGTGAGGCTACCGGGACTGCTTCTTTCAATGGCTACACCTTC. This encodes CASSEATGTASFNGYTF.

The chain recombines TRBV28 with TRBJ2-1; 11 nucleotides match TRBD2. Per germline, CDR1 MDHEN and CDR2 SYDVKM. The CDR3 has 17 residues. J gave up 4 bases and V 1 base, and 6 bases lay outside the gene matches. CDR3 nucleotides: TGTGCCAGCAGTTTATTAGCGGGAGGGCGCCGATACAATGAGCAGTTCTTC. This sequence encodes CASSLLAGGRRYNEQFF.

This chain uses TRBV27 with TRBJ2-1; D is perhaps TRBD1 (5 bases). The germline V gene encodes CDR1 MNHEY and CDR2 SMNVEV (reference sequence). The CDR3 loop spans 15 amino acids. The germline V and J ends were trimmed by 7 bases and 2 bases, with 15 bases remaining between them. Here the CDR3 DNA reads TGTGCCAGCACCAAGCGTCTAGGGGCCTACAATGAGCAGTTCTTC. Its translation: CASTKRLGAYNEQFF.

This clone was seen once. Other DNA sequences in the sample encode the same CDR3. The genes are TRBV9 and TRBJ2-3; D is unresolved. The ends were cut back, 0 bases at V and 5 bases at J, with 7 bases in the middle. The germline CDR1 and CDR2 sequences are SGDLS and YYNGEE. The CDR3 spans 13 residues. Here the CDR3 DNA reads TGTGCCAGCAGCGTAGGGTTAGGAGATACGCAGTATTTT. The encoded protein is CASSVGLGDTQYF.

This rearrangement joins TRBV24-1 to TRBJ2-1, with D perhaps TRBD1 (5 bases). Germline loops: CDR1 KGHDR, CDR2 SFDVKD. This CDR3 has 14 amino acids. V dropped 6 bases and J dropped 0 bases, with 8 bases sitting between them. In DNA, the CDR3 is TGTGCCACCAGTCCCAGGGACTCCTACAATGAGCAGTTCTTC. Residues: CATSPRDSYNEQFF.

V is TRBV10-1 and J is TRBJ2-2; no reliable D call. Germline V lookup: CDR1 WNHNN, CDR2 SYGVQD (reference sequence). The length of the CDR3 is 14 residues. V was pared by 4 bases and J by 4 bases, with 10 bases between. The CDR3: CASSAQALTGELFF. In DNA, the CDR3 is TGCGCCAGCAGTGCCCAGGCACTCACCGGGGAGCTGTTTTTT.

V gene TRBV11-2 combines with J gene TRBJ1-4; D is ambiguous. Trimming removed 10 bases from V and 0 bases from J, with 6 bases in between. The CDR3 extends over 12 amino acids. The V gene's germline CDR1 is SGHAT and CDR2 FQNNGV. In nucleotides, the CDR3 is TGTGCCACGAGAACAACTAATGAAAAACTGTTTTTT. This codes for CATRTTNEKLFF.

The V call is TRBV7-9, the J call TRBJ1-1; D unclear. The CDR3 loop spans 12 amino acids. CDR1 and CDR2 (germline): SEHNR, FQNEAQ (reference sequence). Trimming removed 2 bases from V and 7 bases from J, with 8 bases in between. The CDR3 DNA follows: TGTGCCAGCAGCTTAAAGACGGTTGAAGCTTTCTTT. This translates into CASSLKTVEAFF.

The CDR3 nucleotides are TGTGCCACCAGTGAGGGCACAGGAGGTTCGTGGAATCAGCCCCAGCATTTT. It specifies CATSEGTGGSWNQPQHF. This chain joins TRBV24-1 and TRBJ1-5, with D possibly being TRBD1 (5 bases). V gave up 4 bases and J gave up 4 bases, with 19 bases separating them. Germline CDR1 KGHDR, CDR2 SFDVKD. The CDR3 length is 17 residues.

CDR3 residues: CASSQGQSHTF. Written as DNA, the CDR3 is TGTGCCAGCAGCCAAGGACAGTCTCACACCTTC. The J gene is TRBJ1-2, the V gene TRBV3-1 (or the pseudogene TRBV3-2), with D maybe TRBD1 (5 bases). The V gene lost 1 base and the J gene lost 12 bases, with 9 bases spanning the gap. Germline assignment: CDR1 LGHDT and CDR2 YNNKEL (reference sequence). The CDR3 length is 11 residues.

This clone was detected only once. This chain uses TRBV2 with TRBJ1-2, with a tentative D call TRBD1 (5 bases). The CDR3 length is 13 residues. V lost 3 bases and J lost 2, with 7 bases in between. Germline CDR1 reads SNHLY; CDR2 reads FYNNEI. CDR3 residues: CASSDRQNYGYTF. The CDR3 DNA reads as TGTGCCAGCAGTGATCGACAGAACTATGGCTACACCTTC.

CDR3 region: CASSPRWGSDEQYF. The CDR3 DNA is TGTGCCAGCAGCCCTCGGTGGGGATCGGACGAGCAGTACTTC. The V call is TRBV3-1 (or the pseudogene TRBV3-2), the J call TRBJ2-7; D remains unclear. V was clipped by 4 bases and J by 5 bases, with 15 bases between them. From germline, CDR1 is LGHDT and CDR2 YNNKEL (reference sequence). This CDR3 has 14 amino acids.

This chain links TRBV10-3 with TRBJ1-1; D ambiguous. The V end lost 9 bases, the J end lost 5 bases, and 19 bases lay between the germline ends. There are 14 residues in the CDR3. Germline CDR1 reads ENHRY; CDR2 reads SYGVKD. CDR3 loop: CAITSDLLGTEAFF. The CDR3 nucleotides are TGTGCCATTACATCAGACCTATTGGGTACTGAAGCTTTCTTT.

The rearrangement links TRBV10-3 to TRBJ2-1, with D perhaps TRBD2 (6 bases). CDR3 size: 13 residues. V gave up 5 bases and J gave up 3 bases, with 8 bases separating them. The germline V gene has CDR1 ENHRY and CDR2 SYGVKD. CDR3 region: CAISLASYNEQFF. CDR3 DNA: TGTGCCATCAGTCTAGCGAGCTACAATGAGCAGTTCTTC.

The chain employs TRBV19 and TRBJ1-5; unclear D gene. The CDR3 sequence is 14 residues long. V was shortened by 4 bases and J by 6 bases, with 13 bases between the two germline ends. Germline V CDR1 and CDR2: LNHDA, SQIVND (reference sequence). The CDR3, as DNA: TGTGCCAGTAGTACCTTCGGGGTGTCTCAGCCCCAGCATTTT. Translating gives CASSTFGVSQPQHF.

The chain recombines TRBV24-1 with TRBJ2-7, with D tentatively TRBD2 (6 bases). This CDR3 contains 16 residues. The germline V and J ends were trimmed by 2 bases and 7 bases, with 20 bases remaining between them. The germline V gene encodes CDR1 KGHDR and CDR2 SFDVKD. CDR3 nucleotide sequence: TGTGCCACCAGTGATTCGACGGGGGTAGGCGGCCGGGAGCAGTACTTC. It specifies CATSDSTGVGGREQYF.

The chain's CDR3 is CASSPDRDGYTF. In nucleotides, the CDR3 is TGTGCCAGCTCACCTGACAGGGATGGCTACACCTTC. This sequence joins TRBV18 and TRBJ1-2, with TRBD1 identical over 7 bases. Per the germline V gene, CDR1 is KGHSH and CDR2 is LQKENI. The CDR3 sequence is 12 residues long. Trimming at V came to 3 bases and at J to 6 bases, leaving 1 base not matched to a gene.

DNA for the CDR3: TGTGCCAGCGTATATGCAGGGGGCGTTCGGACAGATACGCAGTATTTT. Its translation: CASVYAGGVRTDTQYF. The chain recombines TRBV6-6 with TRBJ2-3, with 8 bases identical to TRBD1. V lost 8 bases and J lost 3; bases outside the gene matches: 13. The CDR3 is made up of 16 amino acids. Per the germline V gene, CDR1 is MNHNY and CDR2 is SVGAGI (reference sequence).